The clone carrying this TCR beta chain was observed a handful of times. Its antigen remains unidentified. This specimen belongs to a study of T-cell reconstitution after alpha-beta-depleted transplantation in children. Whole-study results and caveats: For some patients, TCRbeta diversity was high at day 60 because of recipient T cells and thymic progenitors that survived. At around two months after transplant, the alpha-beta T cells were reportedly derived from several hundred expanded clones that came from non-depleted graft cells. Diversity and T-cell counts at one year after transplant derived mostly from new T cells.

Library preparation (for TCRbeta) was performed with unique molecular identifiers. TCRdb passed the PCR reads through MiXCR, listing each CDR3 protein once. Here the sample spans 300,000 to 350,000 distinct CDR3 sequences, around 15% being singletons. The CDR3 totals 17 residues. Germline trimming cut 3 bases from V and 5 bases from J; bases unmatched to any gene: 14. Germline assignment: CDR1 SGHRS and CDR2 YFSETQ. Here the sequenced sample was PBMCs, mostly from graft donor cells, taken 360 days after TCRalphabeta/CD19-depleted stem cell transplant. The sequence was collected from a male patient aged 2 to 10 who had a stem cell transplant for acute lymphoblastic leukemia, so the T cells may come from the graft donor. The rearrangement uses TRBV5-1 and TRBJ2-7, with TRBD2 matching 10 bases. CDR3: CASSWGLASGSINEQYF. DNA of the CDR3: TGCGCCAGCAGCTGGGGCCTAGCTAGCGGGAGTATCAACGAGCAGTACTTC.